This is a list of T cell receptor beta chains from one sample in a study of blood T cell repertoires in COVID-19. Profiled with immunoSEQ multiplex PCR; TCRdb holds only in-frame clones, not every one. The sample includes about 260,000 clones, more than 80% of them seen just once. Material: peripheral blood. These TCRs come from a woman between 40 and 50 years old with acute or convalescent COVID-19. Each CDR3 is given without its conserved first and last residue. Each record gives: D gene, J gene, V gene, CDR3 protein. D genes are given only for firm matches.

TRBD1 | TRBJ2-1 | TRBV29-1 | SVSGGMGFNEQF
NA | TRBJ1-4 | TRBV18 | ASSLFEGVANEKLF
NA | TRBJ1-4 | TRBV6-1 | ASSEDEGLLNEKLF
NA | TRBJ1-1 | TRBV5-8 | ASGGSGEAF
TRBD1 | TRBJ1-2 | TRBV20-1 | SASSNRGGRDYGYT
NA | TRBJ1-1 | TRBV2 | ASRQGSRATEAF
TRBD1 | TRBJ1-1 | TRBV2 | ASRGQGATEAF
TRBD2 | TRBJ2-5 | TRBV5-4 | ASSLRTSQETQY
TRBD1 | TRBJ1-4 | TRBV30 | AWSVHRGTNEKLF
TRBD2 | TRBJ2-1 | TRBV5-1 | ASRLNQRGYNEQF
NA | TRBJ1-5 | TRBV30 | AWSSGQPNQPQH
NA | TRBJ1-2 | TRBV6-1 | ASSEWTVLFYGYT
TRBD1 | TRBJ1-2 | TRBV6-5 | ASRLQGAYGYT
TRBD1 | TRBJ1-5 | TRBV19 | ASTRDRADQPQH
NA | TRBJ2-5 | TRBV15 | ATSALMGEVGKTQY
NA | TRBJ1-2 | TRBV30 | AWSLWGDGYGYT
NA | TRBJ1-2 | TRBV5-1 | ASTLGGNYGYT
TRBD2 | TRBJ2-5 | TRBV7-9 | ASSLASGKTQY
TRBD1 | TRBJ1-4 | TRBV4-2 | ASSIGTGAEKLF
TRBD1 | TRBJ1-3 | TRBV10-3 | AIATGQNSGNTIY
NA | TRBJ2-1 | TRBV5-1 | ASGPNHRVSYNEQF
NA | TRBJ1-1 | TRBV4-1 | ASSQGGSVNTEAF
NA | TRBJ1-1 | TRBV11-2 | ASSLGGNTEAF
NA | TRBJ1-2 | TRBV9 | ASSGLRGGLIPYYGYT
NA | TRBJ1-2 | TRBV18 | ASSPGGIGGYT
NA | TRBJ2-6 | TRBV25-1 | ASSGPMSSGANVLT
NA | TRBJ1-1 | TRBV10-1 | ASSWDLNTEAF
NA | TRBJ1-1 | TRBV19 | ASSWRGEMNTEAF
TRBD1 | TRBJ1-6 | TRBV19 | ASSETGPINSPLH
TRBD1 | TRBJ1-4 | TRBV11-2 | ASSSIRGRGEKLF
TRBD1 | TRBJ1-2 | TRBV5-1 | ASSLVGQGMDGYT
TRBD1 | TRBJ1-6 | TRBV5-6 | ASSLPGTAYNSPLH
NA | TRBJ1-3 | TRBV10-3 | AISGGPNSGNTIY
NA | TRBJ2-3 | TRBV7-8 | ASSSSEAHTDTQY
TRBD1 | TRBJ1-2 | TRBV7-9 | ASSFGQGEGDGYT
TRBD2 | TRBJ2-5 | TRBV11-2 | ASSLIGTSLGQETQY
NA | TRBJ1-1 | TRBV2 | ASSGQGSTEAF
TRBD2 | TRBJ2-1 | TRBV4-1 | ASSHRLAGILSSYNEQF
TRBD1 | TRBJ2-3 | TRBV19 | ASSTDRARTDTQY
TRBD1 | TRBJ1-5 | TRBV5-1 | ASSLGTGAGQPQH
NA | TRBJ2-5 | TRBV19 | ASSMGRQETQY
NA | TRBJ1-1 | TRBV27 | ASRSTTGNTEAF
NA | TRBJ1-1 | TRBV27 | ASRGQPPTEAF